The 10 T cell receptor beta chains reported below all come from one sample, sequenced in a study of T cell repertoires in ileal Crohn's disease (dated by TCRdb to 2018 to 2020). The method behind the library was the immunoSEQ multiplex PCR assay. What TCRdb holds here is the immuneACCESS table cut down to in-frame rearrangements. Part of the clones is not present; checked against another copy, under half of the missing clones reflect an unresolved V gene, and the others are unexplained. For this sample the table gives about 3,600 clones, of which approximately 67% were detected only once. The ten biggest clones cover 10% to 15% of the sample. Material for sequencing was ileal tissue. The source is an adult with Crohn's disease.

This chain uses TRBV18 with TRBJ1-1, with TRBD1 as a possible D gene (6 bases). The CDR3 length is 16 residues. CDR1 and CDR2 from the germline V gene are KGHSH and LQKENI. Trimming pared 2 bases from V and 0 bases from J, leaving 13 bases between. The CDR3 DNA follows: TGTGCCAGCTCACCAGGAGGACAGCTCATGAACACTGAAGCTTTCTTT. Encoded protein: CASSPGGQLMNTEAFF. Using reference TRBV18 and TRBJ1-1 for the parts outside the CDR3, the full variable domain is NAGVMQNPRHLVRRRGQEARLRCSPMKGHSHVYWYRQLPEEGLKFMVYLQKENIIDESGMPKERFSAEFPKEGPSILRIQQVVRGDSAAYFCASSPGGQLMNTEAFFGQGTRLTVV.

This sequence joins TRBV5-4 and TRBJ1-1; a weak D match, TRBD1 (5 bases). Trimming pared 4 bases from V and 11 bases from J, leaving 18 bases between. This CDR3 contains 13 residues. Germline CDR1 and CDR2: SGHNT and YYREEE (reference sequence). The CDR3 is CASSPGDSGTAFF. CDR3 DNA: TGTGCCAGCAGCCCGGGGGACTCAGGGACGGCTTTCTTT.

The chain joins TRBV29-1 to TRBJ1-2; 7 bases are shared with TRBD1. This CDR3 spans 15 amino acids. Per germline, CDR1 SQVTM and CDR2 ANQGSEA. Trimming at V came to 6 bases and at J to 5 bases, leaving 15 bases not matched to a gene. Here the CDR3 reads CSVSPPTGWGYGYTF. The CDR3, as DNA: TGCAGCGTCTCTCCCCCGACAGGGTGGGGGTATGGCTACACCTTC.

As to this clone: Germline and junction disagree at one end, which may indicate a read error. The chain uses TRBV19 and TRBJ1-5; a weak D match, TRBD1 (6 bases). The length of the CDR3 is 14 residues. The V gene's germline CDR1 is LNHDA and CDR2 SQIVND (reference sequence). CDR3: CASSSPGGKQPQHF. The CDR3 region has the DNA TGTGCCAGTAGTAGCCCGGGGGGCAAGCAGCCCCAGCATTTT. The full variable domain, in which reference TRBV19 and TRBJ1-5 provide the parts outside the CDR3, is DGGITQSPKYLFRKEGQNVTLSCEQNLNHDAMYWYRQDPGQGLRLIYYSQIVNDFQKGDIAEGYSVSREKKESFPLTVTSAQKNPTAFYLCASSSPGGKQPQHFGDGTRLSIL.

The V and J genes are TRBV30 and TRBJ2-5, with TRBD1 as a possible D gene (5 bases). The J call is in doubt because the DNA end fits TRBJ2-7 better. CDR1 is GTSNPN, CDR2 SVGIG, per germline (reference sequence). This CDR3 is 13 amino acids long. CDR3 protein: CAYDRFSSYEQYF. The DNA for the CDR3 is TGTGCCTACGACAGATTCAGCTCCTACGAGCAGTACTTC.

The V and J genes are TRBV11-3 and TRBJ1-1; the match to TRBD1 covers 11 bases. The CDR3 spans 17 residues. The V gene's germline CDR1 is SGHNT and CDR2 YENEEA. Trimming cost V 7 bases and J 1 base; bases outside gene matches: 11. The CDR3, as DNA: TGTGCCAGCATCAATCCGGGACAGGGGGAATCGAACACTGAAGCTTTCTTT. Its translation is CASINPGQGESNTEAFF.

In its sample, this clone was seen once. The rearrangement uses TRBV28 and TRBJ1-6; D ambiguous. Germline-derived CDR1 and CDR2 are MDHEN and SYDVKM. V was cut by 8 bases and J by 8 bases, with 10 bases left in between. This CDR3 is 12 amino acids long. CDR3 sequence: CASGDTHSPLHF. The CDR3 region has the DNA TGTGCCAGCGGCGACACCCATTCACCCCTCCACTTT.

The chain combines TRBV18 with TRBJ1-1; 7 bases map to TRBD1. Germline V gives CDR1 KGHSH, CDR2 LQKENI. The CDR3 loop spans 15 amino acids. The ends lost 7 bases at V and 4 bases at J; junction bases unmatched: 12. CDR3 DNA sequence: TGTGCCAGCTTTCCATCCCGGGCAGGGGGCACTGAAGCTTTCTTT. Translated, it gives CASFPSRAGGTEAFF. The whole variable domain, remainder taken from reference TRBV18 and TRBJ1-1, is NAGVMQNPRHLVRRRGQEARLRCSPMKGHSHVYWYRQLPEEGLKFMVYLQKENIIDESGMPKERFSAEFPKEGPSILRIQQVVRGDSAAYFCASFPSRAGGTEAFFGQGTRLTVV.

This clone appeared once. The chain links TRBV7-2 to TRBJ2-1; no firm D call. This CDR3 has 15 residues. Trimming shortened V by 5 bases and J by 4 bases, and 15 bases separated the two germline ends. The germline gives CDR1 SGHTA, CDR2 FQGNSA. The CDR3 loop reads CASSLNEAGYNEQFF. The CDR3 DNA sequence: TGTGCCAGCAGCCTGAACGAAGCCGGGTACAATGAGCAGTTCTTC.

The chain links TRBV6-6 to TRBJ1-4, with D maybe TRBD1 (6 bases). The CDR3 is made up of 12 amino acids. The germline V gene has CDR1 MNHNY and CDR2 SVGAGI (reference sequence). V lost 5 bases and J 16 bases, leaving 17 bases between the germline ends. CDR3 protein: CASSQSRDTSFF. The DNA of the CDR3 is TGTGCCAGCAGTCAGAGCCGGGACACTTCGTTTTTT.